This T cell receptor (beta chain) comes out of a study of Graves' ophthalmopathy and Graves' hyperthyroidism. CDR1 SGHRS and CDR2 YFSETQ come from the germline V gene. With 3 bases clipped from V and 0 bases from J, the junction kept 16 bases outside the gene matches. The CDR3 length is 19 residues. Study-level points and caveats: Most expanded thyroid clonotypes above 0.001 frequency also appeared in blood.

A remark on this clonotype: The antigen remains undetermined.

TCR beta CDR3 amplification used RNA transcripts. An opening RT-PCR round employed HTBI primers and preceded a second-round multiplex PCR. TCRdb called the multiplex PCR reads again in MiXCR, with one record for every CDR3 protein. The sample has roughly 400,000 distinct CDR3 sequences, roughly 14% seen once. This sequence was found in a woman under 30 with stable Graves' hyperthyroidism. Sequencing was performed on peripheral blood. V and J are TRBV5-1 and TRBJ2-7; 9 bases map to TRBD1. The CDR3 nucleotides are TGCGCCAGCAGCTCGCGACCAGATATTAGGACAGGGGTCTCCTACGAGCAGTACTTC. Its protein is CASSSRPDIRTGVSYEQYF.